These 21 T cell receptor beta chains share one sample of origin, sequenced in a study of Graves' ophthalmopathy and Graves' hyperthyroidism. CDR3 regions of TCR beta were amplified from RNA transcripts. HTBI primers served in a first-round RT-PCR, which a second-round multiplex PCR followed. TCRdb re-analysed the multiplex PCR reads in MiXCR, keeping a single row per CDR3 protein. The data contain 1 million to 1.3 million distinct CDR3 sequences, 36% of them singletons. The sequencing input was peripheral blood or thyroid tissue (not recorded which). Source of these receptors: an adult man with Graves' hyperthyroidism.

This clonotype was detected a few times. This sequence joins TRBV20-1 and TRBJ1-4; unclear D gene. The germline CDR1 and CDR2 sequences are DFQATT and SNEGSKA (reference sequence). The CDR3 extends over 13 amino acids. Trimming pared 3 bases from V and 3 bases from J, leaving 8 bases between. CDR3 protein: CSASFLSNEKLFF. CDR3 sequence (DNA): TGCAGTGCTAGTTTTCTGTCTAATGAAAAACTGTTTTTT.

CDR3 DNA sequence: TGTGCCAGTAGTGCCCGGGACAGGGGGGCCGGGGAGCTGTTTTTT. Protein: CASSARDRGAGELFF. The rearrangement links TRBV19 to TRBJ2-2; 11 bases fit TRBD1. This CDR3 comprises 15 residues. V lost 5 bases, J lost 6 bases, and 5 bases stayed unmatched. Germline V gene data show CDR1 as LNHDA and CDR2 as SQIVND (reference sequence).

As for this clonotype: A junction boundary mismatches the germline segment, possibly from a read error. V usage is TRBV20-1 and J usage is TRBJ2-2; possibly TRBD1 for D (6 bases). The CDR3 runs 15 residues. CDR1 is DFQATT and CDR2 is SNEGSKA in the germline V gene (reference sequence). The CDR3: CGAEPRDIRTGELFF. The DNA of the CDR3 is TGCGGTGCCGAGCCCCGGGACATTCGAACCGGGGAGCTGTTTTTT.

This clonotype was detected ten times or more. The chain joins TRBV7-9 to TRBJ1-2; TRBD1 agrees at 8 bases. The CDR3 totals 15 residues. The V segment lost 5 bases and the J segment 6 bases; nucleotides outside the gene matches: 11. Germline V CDR1 and CDR2: SEHNR, FQNEAQ (reference sequence). The CDR3 DNA is TGTGCCAGCAGCAAGTCTCCGGGACAGGTTCATGGCTACACCTTC. Protein: CASSKSPGQVHGYTF.

J is TRBJ2-7 and V is TRBV29-1; D is possibly TRBD1 or TRBD2 (5 bases each). This CDR3 region has 13 residues. The V gene lost 4 bases and the J gene lost 7 bases, with 17 bases spanning the gap. Germline-derived CDR1 and CDR2 are SQVTM and ANQGSEA. Written as DNA, the CDR3 is TGCAGCGTTGTGGGGGTCAACACCGGGGAGCAGTACTTC. This encodes CSVVGVNTGEQYF.

There are a few counts of this clonotype. This chain connects TRBV6-5 to TRBJ2-7, with 13 bases identical to TRBD2. V was pared by 6 bases and J by 4 bases, with 6 bases of the junction left unmatched. CDR3 size: 15 residues. The germline V gene encodes CDR1 MNHEY and CDR2 SVGAGI. CDR3 residues: CASRRTSGSNYEQYF. CDR3 in DNA: TGTGCCAGCAGAAGGACTAGCGGGAGTAATTACGAGCAGTACTTC.

Of note for this clonotype: Possible read error: a much larger clone is one base away. J is TRBJ1-2 and V is TRBV19; unclear D gene. CDR3 length: 12 residues. Trimming took off 5 bases at V and 5 bases at J, with 9 bases between the two ends. Germline V gene sequence: CDR1 LNHDA, CDR2 SQIVND (reference sequence). CDR3 coding DNA: TGTGCCAGTAGTGGGAACCCTTATGGCTACACCTTC. Protein product: CASSGNPYGYTF.

V and J are TRBV12-3 or TRBV12-4 and TRBJ2-7; 10 bases map to TRBD1. After removal of 5 bases from V and 3 bases from J, the junction contained 7 bases not matched to a gene. The CDR3 spans 15 residues. CDR3 bases: TGTGCCAGCAGTAACCGGGACAGGGGACTCTACGAGCAGTACTTC. It translates to CASSNRDRGLYEQYF.

The J gene is TRBJ1-3, the V gene TRBV7-3; 9 nucleotides match TRBD1. The length of the CDR3 is 16 residues. Per germline, CDR1 SGHTA and CDR2 FQGTGA. The V gene end was trimmed by 5 bases and the J gene end by 3 bases; junction bases not matched to a gene: 8. CDR3 amino acids: CASSTTGGIGGNTIYF. In nucleotides, the CDR3 is TGTGCCAGCAGCACCACAGGGGGCATCGGTGGAAACACCATATATTTT.

J is TRBJ2-7 and V is TRBV7-6; D may be TRBD2 (5 bases). Germline loops: CDR1 SGHVS, CDR2 FNYEAQ. The CDR3 consists of 17 residues. Trimming took 3 bases from V and 0 from J, leaving 18 bases between them. The DNA of the CDR3 is TGTGCCAGCAGCTTGGAGAGCGGCCTCGCCAGCTCCTACGAGCAGTACTTC. The encoded protein is CASSLESGLASSYEQYF.

This chain joins TRBV12-3 or TRBV12-4 and TRBJ1-2, with 7 bases matching TRBD1. V was clipped by 5 bases and J by 7 bases; unmatched bases: 10. The CDR3 has 14 residues. This CDR3 is CASSPQSGTVGYTF. The CDR3 region has the DNA TGTGCCAGCAGTCCCCAATCCGGGACAGTTGGCTACACCTTC.

This clonotype was recorded at least ten times. The J gene is TRBJ1-5, the V gene TRBV19; tentatively, D is TRBD1 (5 bases). This CDR3 spans 15 amino acids. Germline V gene sequence: CDR1 LNHDA, CDR2 SQIVND (reference sequence). V was cut by 6 bases and J by 3 bases, with 15 bases left in between. CDR3 DNA: TGTGCCAGTAGCCTGGGTGGACAAATCAATCAGCCCCAGCATTTT. Its translation: CASSLGGQINQPQHF.

V is TRBV12-3 or TRBV12-4 and J is TRBJ2-3; a weak D match, TRBD2 (6 bases). The CDR3 has 13 residues. Trimming shortened V by 1 base and J by 8 bases, and 10 bases separated the two germline ends. For the CDR3, the DNA is TGTGCCAGCAGTTTAGGGGGAGCGGGTACGCAGTATTTT. Amino acids: CASSLGGAGTQYF.

This clonotype occurred many times. CDR3 loop: CASSNRDLNSPLHF. In DNA, the CDR3 is TGTGCCAGCAGCAACCGGGACTTAAATTCACCCCTCCACTTT. The chain joins TRBV7-2 to TRBJ1-6, with D perhaps TRBD1 (5 bases). The CDR3 runs 14 residues. Deletions cut 5 bases from V and 7 bases from J, with 12 bases between. The germline V gene encodes CDR1 SGHTA and CDR2 FQGNSA.

In nucleotides, the CDR3 is TGTGCCAGCAGTGGGGACAGGGAAGGTCAGCCCCAGTACTTC. Its translation: CASSGDREGQPQYF. The chain uses TRBV2 and TRBJ2-5, with TRBD1 identical over 9 bases. V lost 4 bases, J lost 9 bases, and 9 bases stayed unmatched. Germline V lookup: CDR1 SNHLY, CDR2 FYNNEI. The CDR3 runs 14 residues. The full variable domain, with the rest looked up from reference TRBV2 and TRBJ2-5, is EPEVTQTPSHQVTQMGQEVILRCVPISNHLYFYWYRQILGQKVEFLVSFYNNEISEKSEIFDDQFSVERPDGSNFTLKIRSTKLEDSAMYFCASSGDREGQPQYFGPGTRLLVL.

This clonotype turned up a few times. The chain employs TRBV5-1 and TRBJ1-1; D perhaps matches TRBD1 (6 bases). CDR3 length: 16 amino acids. V shed 1 base and J shed 0 bases, with 13 bases lying between them. Germline CDR1 is SGHRS and CDR2 is YFSETQ. Written as DNA, the CDR3 is TGCGCCAGCAGCTTGATAGCAGGGGTCATGAACACTGAAGCTTTCTTT. Translated: CASSLIAGVMNTEAFF.

V gene TRBV10-3 combines with J gene TRBJ1-1; D ambiguous. Trimming removed 3 bases from V and 2 bases from J, with 10 bases in between. The CDR3 is 14 amino acids. The germline V gene encodes CDR1 ENHRY and CDR2 SYGVKD. In DNA form, the CDR3 reads TGTGCCATCAGTGATTGGGCAGGAAACACTGAAGCTTTCTTT. Its protein is CAISDWAGNTEAFF.

Here the CDR3 DNA reads TGCGCCAGCAGCTTCGGGCGGGAGAGGTACGAGCAGTACTTC. Encoded protein: CASSFGRERYEQYF. The J gene is TRBJ2-7, the V gene TRBV5-1; TRBD2 matches at 7 bases. The CDR3 runs 14 residues. Per the germline V gene, CDR1 is SGHRS and CDR2 is YFSETQ. The V and J ends lost 2 bases and 4 bases, in that order; junction bases with no gene match: 6. Using reference TRBV5-1 and TRBJ2-7 for the parts outside the CDR3, the full variable domain is KAGVTQTPRYLIKTRGQQVTLSCSPISGHRSVSWYQQTPGQGLQFLFEYFSETQRNKGNFPGRFSGRQFSNSRSEMNVSTLELGDSALYLCASSFGRERYEQYFGPGTRLTVT.

The chain recombines TRBV27 with TRBJ2-5; D perhaps matches TRBD1 (5 bases). V lost 2 bases, J lost 2 bases, and 24 bases lay in between. The CDR3 is 19 residues long. CDR1 and CDR2 (germline): MNHEY, SMNVEV (reference sequence). The DNA for the CDR3 is TGTGCCAGCAGTTTAGGATACCCAAGGGGCGCAAGGGCACAAGAGACCCAGTACTTC. Its translation: CASSLGYPRGARAQETQYF.

This clonotype came up many times. J is TRBJ1-1 and V is TRBV7-9, with a tentative D call TRBD1 (5 bases). The ends were cut back, 4 bases at V and 3 bases at J, with 9 bases in the middle. The germline V gene has CDR1 SEHNR and CDR2 FQNEAQ (reference sequence). The CDR3 is 13 amino acids. The CDR3 DNA reads as TGTGCCAGCAGCTCACAGGTGGACACTGAAGCTTTCTTT. Its protein product is CASSSQVDTEAFF.

This clonotype was counted at least ten times. The chain is built from TRBV5-1 and TRBJ2-7; D possibly matches TRBD1 or TRBD2 (5 bases each). The CDR3 runs 13 residues. Germline V lookup: CDR1 SGHRS, CDR2 YFSETQ. V was pared by 3 bases and J by 3 bases, with 10 bases between. The CDR3 DNA is TGCGCCAGCAGCTGGGACCAGAACTACGAGCAGTACTTC. This translates into CASSWDQNYEQYF. The whole variable domain, remainder taken from reference TRBV5-1 and TRBJ2-7, is KAGVTQTPRYLIKTRGQQVTLSCSPISGHRSVSWYQQTPGQGLQFLFEYFSETQRNKGNFPGRFSGRQFSNSRSEMNVSTLELGDSALYLCASSWDQNYEQYFGPGTRLTVT.